This T cell receptor beta chain was identified in a study of cytomegalovirus exposure and HLA in healthy donors (dated 2017 in TCRdb). As for the study more broadly: A later analysis indicated that the 120 or so validation repertoires were generated on the platform also employed for the roughly 720 repertoires of the first cohort. The study was designed to test whether signatures of past pathogen exposure could be identified by cataloging public T cell receptors. Besides the first cohort of around 670 subjects, a separate validation cohort made up of roughly 130 different subjects was used. High-throughput TCR immunosequencing, statistical association of individual TCRs with disease status, and machine learning were combined to predict cytomegalovirus infection status.

This clone was seen a few times. The antigen it recognizes is unknown. No base qualities exist here, and no much larger clone lies one base off it. Separate from the approximately 700-subject first cohort, the validation cohort of 95 to 150 subjects was the group to which the donors belonged. Beyond this particular receptor, the publication reports: In the study, about 150 TCR beta chains were listed as associated with cytomegalovirus. Of the cluster scores, roughly 95% were above 0 in a later analysis, which found that TCRs clustered in the first cohort also tended to co-occur in the approximately 130 validation repertoires. The classifier was reported to diagnose cytomegalovirus status with high specificity and sensitivity in both the original cohort and the validation cohort. According to the authors, the approach could potentially be generalized to other disease states and immunological phenotypes. All 110 or so repertoires were used to score co-occurrence in the validation cohort in a later analysis, because that analysis had no HLA typing for the cohort. A few of the identified cytomegalovirus-associated TCR beta chains were confirmed in vitro to be specific for cytomegalovirus antigens. While some public TCRs were present in many individuals, most TCR sequences turned up only very rarely across donors.

CDR1 MDHEN and CDR2 SYDVKM are derived from the germline V gene. V and J are truncated by 2 bases and 3 bases respectively, leaving an intervening sequence of 11 bases. The CDR3 measures 14 amino acids from cysteine to phenylalanine. Only the CDR3 part of the read is kept: 42 bases, read in frame from the first base. Library construction relied on the immunoSEQ multiplex PCR assay. In the paper's pipeline: A statistical classification framework was developed to diagnose cytomegalovirus status using the catalog of TCR beta chain sequences. TCRdb retrieved this table from immuneACCESS and kept in-frame rearrangements only. Not all clones are present; in checked studies, unresolved V genes account for under half, and no reason is known for the remainder. D and trimming come from the DNA, and the V and J calls and clone size come from that table. A total of a few hundred thousand clones appear in this sample, about nine tenths of them only once. The leading ten clones occupy roughly 0.82% of the sample.

This receptor was identified in a woman under 30 in good health and CMV-seronegative. The source material was PBMCs. The sequence is built from TRBV28 and TRBJ2-7; the D gene is perhaps TRBD2, on 5 matching bases. The CDR3 protein is CASSLNGRDYEQYF. The bases read TGTGCCAGCAGTTTAAATGGACGGGACTACGAGCAGTACTTC.